This T cell receptor beta chain was retrieved from a study of neurological immune-mediated disorders. General observations from the study: In HTLV-1-associated myelopathy, TCR clonal expansion was greatest, and in multiple sclerosis it was least, below healthy controls. Sharing of CDR3 amino acid sequences among expanded clones across subjects was absent, suggesting private repertoires in all groups.

A 10-nucleotide random UMI tagged transcripts in template-switch 5'RACE cDNA synthesis. TCRdb reprocessed the 5' RACE reads with MiXCR, giving one entry per CDR3 protein. The data hold about 36,000 distinct CDR3 sequences, with around 10% observed a single time. V was cut by 6 bases and J by 10 bases, with 18 bases left in between. The CDR3 loop spans 14 amino acids. Stated time point: technical triplicate 1. A total of 2 million PBMCs stored at -80 degrees C provided the unsorted libraries. This clonotype was seen ten or more times. No antigen is known for it. The V gene is TRBV12-3 or TRBV12-4, the J gene TRBJ2-2; D is unresolved. Sequences were obtained from PBMCs. The origin of this receptor is a man between 60 and 70 years old with HTLV-1-associated myelopathy (HAM/TSP). CDR3 in DNA: TGTGCCAGCAGACCGCCCGATAGGGTAGAGGAGCTGTTTTTT. Residues: CASRPPDRVEELFF.